The T cell receptor beta chain described here comes from a study of T cell changes during pregnancy in multiple sclerosis (dated by TCRdb to between 2017 and 2020). About the study as a whole: The study examined how the T cell repertoire changed over the course of pregnancy in women with multiple sclerosis.

Concerning this clone: The antigen this receptor binds is unknown. Base-call qualities are not available, and no considerably larger clone is one nucleotide away.

CDR1 and CDR2, per the germline V gene (reference sequence), are SGHKS and YYEKEE. The CDR3 spans 13 residues, from the cysteine through the phenylalanine. The DNA shown is the 39-base CDR3, in frame from base 1. The germline ends are 5 bases apart after V is trimmed by 1 base and J by 0 bases. To prepare the library, the immunoSEQ multiplex PCR assay was applied. TCRdb's version of the immuneACCESS table is confined to in-frame rearrangements and falls short of the full clone set. An unresolved V gene accounts for under half of the shortfall where checked; the remainder is of unknown origin. A total of around 100,000 clones appear in this sample, about 89% of them only once. The ten largest clones take up around 3.5% of the sample.

Specimen: peripheral blood, collected after pregnancy. The chain was built from TRBV5-5 and TRBJ2-7; the D gene cannot be named for sure. The receptor's source is a female donor with multiple sclerosis, enrolled in a pregnancy study. The CDR3 reads CASSLYSSYEQYF. Here is the DNA: TGTGCCAGCAGCTTGTACAGCTCCTACGAGCAGTACTTC.